These 25 T cell receptor beta chains came from one sample sequenced in a study of early T cells in non-severe SARS-CoV-2 infection (dated by TCRdb to the early 2020s). Preparation of the library involved 5' RACE. The run used a NextSeq 500. Using fastp at Q25 and MiXCR, TCRdb reprocessed the public reads and kept productive beta chains. Duplicate CDR3 protein sequences are folded into a single record with the most common DNA and genes. The sample has 70,000 to 75,000 distinct CDR3 sequences on record, less than 15% of them singletons. The ten largest clonotypes hold roughly 3.8% of the sample. The sequencing sample was made of whole blood. The receptors originated from an adult who was a healthcare worker with PCR-confirmed SARS-CoV-2 infection or an uninfected control (not recorded which).

This chain connects TRBV5-1 to TRBJ2-2; TRBD2 matches 10 bases. The CDR3 loop spans 16 amino acids. J lost 3 bases, V lost 3 bases, and 5 bases had no gene match. Germline-derived CDR1 and CDR2 are SGHRS and YFSETQ. The CDR3 sequence: CASSSTSGVYTGELFF. DNA of the CDR3: TGCGCCAGCAGCTCCACTAGCGGGGTTTACACCGGGGAGCTGTTTTTT.

The chain employs TRBV5-4 and TRBJ2-1, with 10 positions matching TRBD2. This CDR3 is 16 amino acids long. V shed 4 bases, J shed 2 bases, and the junction held 6 bases outside the gene matches. Germline values: CDR1 SGHNT, CDR2 YYREEE (reference sequence). Written as DNA, the CDR3 is TGTGCCAGCAGCAAACGGACTAGCGGTCCCTACAATGAGCAGTTCTTC. The encoded protein is CASSKRTSGPYNEQFF.

The rearrangement links TRBV7-8 to TRBJ1-1; 10 nucleotides align to TRBD1. CDR1 and CDR2 (germline): SGHVS, FQNEAQ. V was clipped by 5 bases and J by 5 bases; unmatched bases: 14. The CDR3 runs 17 residues. The DNA of the CDR3 is TGTGCCAGCAGCCCCCGGACAGGGGGAAAAAGGGGGACTGAAGCTTTCTTT. It yields the protein CASSPRTGGKRGTEAFF.

The chain joins TRBV12-3 or TRBV12-4 to TRBJ2-1; D is undetermined. Trimming left V 6 bases short and J 3 bases short, with 9 bases between. The CDR3 runs to 13 residues. The CDR3 loop is CASSIDHYNEQFF. For the CDR3, the DNA is TGTGCCAGCAGCATCGACCACTACAATGAGCAGTTCTTC.

The V gene is TRBV28, the J gene TRBJ2-5; D might be TRBD1 or TRBD2, each matching 5 bases. Germline V gene sequence: CDR1 MDHEN, CDR2 SYDVKM. This CDR3 contains 13 residues. V shed 8 bases and J shed 9 bases, with 19 bases lying between them. CDR3 residues: CASRVGTKMAQYF. Written as DNA, the CDR3 is TGTGCCAGCCGAGTGGGGACCAAGATGGCCCAGTACTTC.

In this sample, this clonotype turned up a few times. This may be a read error: a much more frequent sequence differs by one nucleotide. CDR3 loop: CARSGQAGAYEQYF. The CDR3 DNA follows: TGTGCCCGGAGTGGACAAGCGGGGGCCTACGAGCAGTACTTC. V and J are TRBV30 and TRBJ2-7; 8 bases are shared with TRBD2. Germline V gives CDR1 GTSNPN, CDR2 SVGIG (reference sequence). The CDR3 has 14 amino acids.

Ten or more counts support this clonotype. This chain links TRBV7-3 with TRBJ2-3; 12 nucleotides line up with TRBD2. The V gene end was trimmed by 3 bases and the J gene end by 6 bases; junction bases not matched to a gene: 7. Germline V lookup: CDR1 SGHTA, CDR2 FQGTGA. The CDR3 has 16 amino acids. Written as DNA, the CDR3 is TGTGCCAGCAGCTTGACTAGCGGGAGAACTCGGGATACGCAGTATTTT. Its translation is CASSLTSGRTRDTQYF.

This clonotype turned up a few times. V is TRBV28 and J is TRBJ2-1; D is unclear. Germline loops: CDR1 MDHEN, CDR2 SYDVKM. V was trimmed by 5 bases and J by 8 bases, leaving 16 bases between them. CDR3 length equals 14 residues. Here the CDR3 DNA reads TGTGCCAGCAGTCTCTCATTGACTGGCGATGAGCAGTTCTTC. Translating it yields CASSLSLTGDEQFF.

A few counts support this clonotype. The chain links TRBV10-3 to TRBJ2-5; 12 bases align to TRBD2. The CDR3 covers 15 residues. V gave up 6 bases and J gave up 5 bases; unmatched junction bases: 7. Germline CDR1 is ENHRY and CDR2 is SYGVKD. CDR3 sequence reads: CAISVSSGRGETQYF. In DNA, the CDR3 is TGTGCCATCAGCGTCTCTAGCGGGAGGGGGGAGACCCAGTACTTC.

J is TRBJ2-1 and V is TRBV7-2; 11 bases are shared with TRBD2. This CDR3 is 16 amino acids long. Per germline, CDR1 SGHTA and CDR2 FQGNSA. V was clipped by 0 bases and J by 2 bases; unmatched bases: 0. The CDR3, as DNA: TGTGCCAGCAGCTTAGCGACTAGCGGGACCTACAATGAGCAGTTCTTC. Amino acid sequence: CASSLATSGTYNEQFF.

The V gene is TRBV9, the J gene TRBJ2-5; D call uncertain. Trimming removed 0 bases at V and 2 bases at J, with 11 bases between. Per germline, CDR1 SGDLS and CDR2 YYNGEE. The CDR3 is 15 residues long. CDR3 amino acids: CASSVDPLRQETQYF. The CDR3 DNA reads TGTGCCAGCAGCGTAGATCCCCTTCGACAAGAGACCCAGTACTTC.

This clonotype occurred a few times. The chain combines TRBV19 with TRBJ2-6; D gene uncertain. CDR1 and CDR2 from the germline V gene are LNHDA and SQIVND (reference sequence). This CDR3 has 15 residues. V lost 7 bases, J lost 4 bases, and 14 bases lay in between. DNA for the CDR3: TGTGCCAGTACCCTACTCAATGGGGGGGCCAACGTCCTGACTTTC. Translated: CASTLLNGGANVLTF.

This clonotype was seen repeatedly, ten times or more. The chain recombines TRBV18 with TRBJ1-1, with D uncertain. From germline, CDR1 is KGHSH and CDR2 LQKENI. V was pared by 4 bases and J by 7 bases, with 7 bases between. The CDR3 length is 11 residues. CDR3 loop: CASSRYDEAFF. The CDR3 region has the DNA TGTGCCAGCTCACGGTACGATGAAGCTTTCTTT. Drawing the rest from reference TRBV18 and TRBJ1-1, the complete variable domain is NAGVMQNPRHLVRRRGQEARLRCSPMKGHSHVYWYRQLPEEGLKFMVYLQKENIIDESGMPKERFSAEFPKEGPSILRIQQVVRGDSAAYFCASSRYDEAFFGQGTRLTVV.

This clonotype was seen repeatedly, ten times or more. This sequence joins TRBV20-1 and TRBJ1-2; weak D call: TRBD1 (6 bases). V was pared by 3 bases and J by 5 bases, with 10 bases between. The germline V gene has CDR1 DFQATT and CDR2 SNEGSKA (reference sequence). The CDR3 spans 12 residues. CDR3 loop: CSARNREYGYTF. The CDR3 region has the DNA TGCAGTGCTAGGAACAGGGAATATGGCTACACCTTC.

This clonotype turned up a few times. V usage is TRBV28 and J usage is TRBJ2-7; D call uncertain. V was trimmed by 6 bases and J by 4 bases, leaving 7 bases between them. The germline CDR1 and CDR2 sequences are MDHEN and SYDVKM. The CDR3 covers 11 residues. CDR3 nucleotide sequence: TGTGCCAGCAGCTCCGAGTACGAGCAGTACTTC. It is translated as CASSSEYEQYF.

The sample holds many counts of this clonotype. The rearrangement uses TRBV12-3 or TRBV12-4 and TRBJ2-5; maybe TRBD2 (5 bases). V was cut by 3 bases and J by 5 bases, with 19 bases left in between. This CDR3 is 16 amino acids long. CDR3 sequence (DNA): TGTGCCAGCAGTTTCGGGTCACTAGGTTCGGGGGAGACCCAGTACTTC. Amino acids: CASSFGSLGSGETQYF.

This clonotype was seen at least ten times. The J gene is TRBJ2-7, the V gene TRBV7-9; D unresolved. The germline V gene has CDR1 SEHNR and CDR2 FQNEAQ (reference sequence). The CDR3 contains 12 residues. V was pared by 5 bases and J by 5 bases, with 10 bases between. This chain's CDR3 is CASSRASNEQYF. DNA for the CDR3: TGTGCCAGCAGCCGGGCCAGCAACGAGCAGTACTTC.

This clonotype was seen a handful of times. The CDR3 DNA reads TGTGCCAGCAGCCAGAGGACTAGCGGGAGTTCGTATGAGCAGTTCTTC. The encoded protein is CASSQRTSGSSYEQFF. V and J are TRBV3-1 and TRBJ2-1; 13 bases align to TRBD2. Germline CDR1 is LGHDT and CDR2 is YNNKEL (reference sequence). Unmatched junction bases numbered 7, after V lost 3 bases and J lost 8 bases. The CDR3 has 16 amino acids.

This clonotype was picked up many times. This chain links TRBV20-1 with TRBJ2-7; no clear D gene. V was shortened by 1 base and J by 2 bases, with 6 bases between the two germline ends. The CDR3 loop spans 12 amino acids. Germline loops: CDR1 DFQATT, CDR2 SNEGSKA (reference sequence). CDR3: CSARGSAYEQYF. Written as DNA, the CDR3 is TGCAGTGCTAGAGGCTCCGCCTACGAGCAGTACTTC.

The rearrangement links TRBV11-1 to TRBJ1-2; D is possibly TRBD1 (6 bases). With 5 bases removed from V and 4 bases from J, the gap between germline ends came to 17 bases. This CDR3 region has 15 residues. Germline CDR1 reads SGHAT; CDR2 reads FQDESV (reference sequence). The CDR3 loop is CASSPSGGQGYGYTF. Written as DNA, the CDR3 is TGTGCCAGCAGCCCTAGCGGGGGGCAGGGCTATGGCTACACCTTC.

This clonotype was counted at least ten times. This chain connects TRBV27 to TRBJ1-1, with 7 bases identical to TRBD1. Germline V gene data show CDR1 as MNHEY and CDR2 as SMNVEV (reference sequence). After removal of 4 bases from V and 3 bases from J, the junction contained 5 bases not matched to a gene. The CDR3 has 14 residues. This chain's CDR3 is CASSSNRGDTEAFF. CDR3 coding DNA: TGTGCCAGCAGTTCGAACAGGGGAGACACTGAAGCTTTCTTT.

This clonotype occurred many times. The chain is built from TRBV4-2 and TRBJ2-1; D is possibly TRBD1 (6 bases). Germline CDR1 LGHNA, CDR2 YNFKEQ. Trimming pared 2 bases from V and 8 bases from J, leaving 16 bases between. This CDR3 is 15 amino acids long. CDR3 sequence: CASSQPRGTPHEQFF. The CDR3 nucleotides are TGTGCCAGCAGCCAACCAAGGGGGACCCCACATGAGCAGTTCTTC.

This clonotype was seen more than once but under ten times. The chain is built from TRBV29-1 and TRBJ2-3; 7 positions match TRBD1. Trimming took 5 bases from V and 1 from J; bases not matched to a gene: 9. CDR1 is SQVTM and CDR2 is ANQGSEA in the germline V gene. The CDR3 length is 15 residues. The CDR3 loop reads CSVTFGQGGTDTQYF. CDR3 sequence (DNA): TGCAGCGTTACGTTTGGCCAGGGGGGCACAGATACGCAGTATTTT.

The J gene is TRBJ2-5, the V gene TRBV29-1; possible D gene TRBD2, 5 bases. V shed 3 bases and J shed 7 bases, with 18 bases lying between them. Germline loops: CDR1 SQVTM, CDR2 ANQGSEA. The CDR3 consists of 14 residues. In nucleotides, the CDR3 is TGCAGCGTTGATGGAGGACGGTCCGAAGGGACCCAGTACTTC. Translating gives CSVDGGRSEGTQYF.

This clonotype was counted many times. The rearrangement joins TRBV29-1 to TRBJ2-1; possible D gene TRBD2, 5 bases. The germline CDR1 and CDR2 sequences are SQVTM and ANQGSEA. The CDR3 extends over 11 amino acids. Trimming took 7 bases from V and 6 from J, leaving 10 bases between them. The DNA of the CDR3 is TGCAGCGCTTACAGCGGCAATGAGCAGTTCTTC. It is translated as CSAYSGNEQFF.